The clone carrying this TCR beta chain has ten or more counts. Its antigen remains unidentified. These data originate in a study of T cell repertoires in cytomegalovirus infection. At the level of the study: Epitope selection comprised recently identified HLA-C-restricted CMV epitopes and well-studied HLA-B-restricted CMV epitopes. General study findings and limits: The study identified carriers of CMV plus the relevant HLA from cumulative public TCR beta family frequency. It was HLA-C-restricted CMV-specific TCR beta clonotypes that dominated the response ex vivo.

Per germline, CDR1 SGHTA and CDR2 FQGNSA. J gave up 8 bases and V 5 bases, and 7 bases lay outside the gene matches. The CDR3 length is 16 residues. TCRdb re-analysed the reads in MiXCR, keeping a single row per CDR3 protein. This sample has around 300,000 distinct CDR3 sequences, with 22% found just once. The V gene is TRBV7-2, the J gene TRBJ2-1, with 15 positions matching TRBD2. This sequence was found in a human donor in good health (CMV status not recorded). Some clones in this sample may be carry-over from other donors' samples. Sample: cultured PBMCs, taken from culture after CMV antigen stimulation. CDR3 DNA sequence: TGTGCCAGCAGCCCGCCGGGACTAGCGGGAGGCTATGAGCAGTTCTTC. Translated: CASSPPGLAGGYEQFF.